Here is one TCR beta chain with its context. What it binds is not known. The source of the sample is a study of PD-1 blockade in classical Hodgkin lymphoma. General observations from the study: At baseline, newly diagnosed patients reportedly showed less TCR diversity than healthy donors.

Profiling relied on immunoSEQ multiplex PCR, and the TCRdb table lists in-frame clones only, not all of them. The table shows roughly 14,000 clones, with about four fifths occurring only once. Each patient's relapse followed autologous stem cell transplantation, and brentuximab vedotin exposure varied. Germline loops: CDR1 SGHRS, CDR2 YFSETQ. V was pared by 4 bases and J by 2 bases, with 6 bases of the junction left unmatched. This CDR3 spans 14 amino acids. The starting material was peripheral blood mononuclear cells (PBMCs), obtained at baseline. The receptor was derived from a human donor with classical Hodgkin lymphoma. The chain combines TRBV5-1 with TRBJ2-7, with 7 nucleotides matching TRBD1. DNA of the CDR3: TGCGCCAGCAGCAGAGGGACAGTCCCCTACGAGCAGTACTTC. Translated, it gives CASSRGTVPYEQYF.